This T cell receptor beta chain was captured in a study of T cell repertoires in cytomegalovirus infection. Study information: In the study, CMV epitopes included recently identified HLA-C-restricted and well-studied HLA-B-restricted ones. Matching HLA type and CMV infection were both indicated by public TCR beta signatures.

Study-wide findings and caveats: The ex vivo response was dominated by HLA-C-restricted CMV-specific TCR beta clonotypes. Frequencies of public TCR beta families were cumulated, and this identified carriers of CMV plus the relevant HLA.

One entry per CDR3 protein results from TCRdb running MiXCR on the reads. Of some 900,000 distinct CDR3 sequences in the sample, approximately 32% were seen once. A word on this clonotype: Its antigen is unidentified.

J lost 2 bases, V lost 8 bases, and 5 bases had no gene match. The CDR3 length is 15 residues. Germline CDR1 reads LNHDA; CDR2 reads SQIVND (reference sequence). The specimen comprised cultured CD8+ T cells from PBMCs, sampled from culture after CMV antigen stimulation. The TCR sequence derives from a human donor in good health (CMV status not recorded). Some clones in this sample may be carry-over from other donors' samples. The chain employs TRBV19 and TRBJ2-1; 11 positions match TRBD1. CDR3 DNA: TGTGCCAGTGGTAGGGGACAGGGGGCCTACAATGAGCAGTTCTTC. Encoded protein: CASGRGQGAYNEQFF.